The next 15 T cell receptor beta chains were all read from a single sample in a study of early T cells in non-severe SARS-CoV-2 infection. TCRdb reprocessed the 5' RACE reads with MiXCR, giving one entry per CDR3 protein. The sample carries some 52,000 distinct CDR3 sequences, around 8% recorded once. The sequenced sample was whole blood. These receptors were obtained from an adult who was a healthcare worker with PCR-confirmed SARS-CoV-2 infection or an uninfected control (not recorded which).

Many counts were recorded for this clonotype. The genes are TRBV5-4 and TRBJ1-4; TRBD1 matches at 12 bases. There are 16 residues in the CDR3. Trimming removed 3 bases from V and 5 bases from J; junction bases left unmatched: 5. Germline V lookup: CDR1 SGHNT, CDR2 YYREEE (reference sequence). CDR3 sequence (DNA): TGTGCCAGCAGCTCGGGACAGGGGGCTAGAAATGAAAAACTGTTTTTT. This translates into CASSSGQGARNEKLFF.

In this sample, this clonotype turned up many times. CDR3 amino acids: CASSLQRYEQYF. The CDR3 DNA sequence: TGTGCCAGCAGCCTACAGAGGTACGAGCAGTACTTC. This rearrangement joins TRBV11-2 to TRBJ2-7; D gene uncertain. Germline V gene lookup returns CDR1 SGHAT and CDR2 FQNNGV. The V and J ends lost 5 bases and 4 bases respectively, with 9 bases between them. There are 12 residues in the CDR3.

The J gene is TRBJ2-7, the V gene TRBV7-6; D is unresolved. Germline assignment: CDR1 SGHVS and CDR2 FNYEAQ. The CDR3 sequence is 15 residues long. V lost 1 base and J 0 bases, leaving 10 bases between the germline ends. The CDR3 region is CASSLGVGSSYEQYF. The CDR3 region has the DNA TGTGCCAGCAGCTTAGGGGTCGGAAGCTCCTACGAGCAGTACTTC.

This rearrangement joins TRBV7-9 to TRBJ1-1, with D maybe TRBD1 (6 bases). This CDR3 has 11 residues. CDR1 SEHNR and CDR2 FQNEAQ come from the germline V gene (reference sequence). Trimming stripped 5 bases from V and 5 bases from J, with 6 bases between. DNA of the CDR3: TGTGCCAGCAGCCAGGGGACTGAAGCTTTCTTT. Its protein is CASSQGTEAFF. Drawing the rest from reference TRBV7-9 and TRBJ1-1, the complete variable domain is DTGVSQNPRHKITKRGQNVTFRCDPISEHNRLYWYRQTLGQGPEFLTYFQNEAQLEKSRLLSDRFSAERPKGSFSTLEIQRTEQGDSAMYLCASSQGTEAFFGQGTRLTVV.

This clonotype was observed a handful of times. The chain has TRBV28 and TRBJ2-7; 7 positions match TRBD2. The germline V gene has CDR1 MDHEN and CDR2 SYDVKM. V was pared by 8 bases and J by 4 bases, with 2 bases of the junction left unmatched. This CDR3 region has 11 residues. The CDR3, as DNA: TGTGCCAGCGAGCGGGGTTACGAGCAGTACTTC. It yields the protein CASERGYEQYF.

The CDR3 loop reads CASTPDRGGNTQYF. CDR3 sequence (DNA): TGTGCCAGTACCCCGGACAGGGGAGGGAATACGCAGTATTTT. The J gene is TRBJ2-3, the V gene TRBV19; 9 bases line up with TRBD1. From germline, CDR1 is LNHDA and CDR2 SQIVND (reference sequence). CDR3 size: 14 residues. Trimming removed 7 bases from V and 7 bases from J; junction bases left unmatched: 9.

The V and J genes are TRBV5-1 and TRBJ1-4; no definite D call. V was trimmed by 7 bases and J by 0 bases, leaving 7 bases between them. The CDR3 consists of 13 residues. Germline V lookup: CDR1 SGHRS, CDR2 YFSETQ. For the CDR3, the DNA is TGCGCCAGCGGTAGTGCAACTAATGAAAAACTGTTTTTT. Residues: CASGSATNEKLFF.

The table lists this clonotype with many counts. The gene calls are TRBV2 and TRBJ2-1; D ambiguous. This CDR3 is built from 14 residues. V lost 3 bases to trimming and J lost 3 bases, with 9 bases between them. Germline CDR1 SNHLY, CDR2 FYNNEI. The CDR3 loop is CASSDLASYNEQFF. The CDR3 nucleotides are TGTGCCAGCAGTGACTTAGCCAGCTACAATGAGCAGTTCTTC.

CDR3 region: CASIGRETDTQYF. CDR3 DNA sequence: TGTGCCAGCATCGGGAGGGAAACAGATACGCAGTATTTT. This chain joins TRBV2 and TRBJ2-3; TRBD2 aligns across 8 bases. The J segment lost 3 bases and the V segment lost 7 bases, leaving 3 bases of the junction unmatched. The CDR3 totals 13 residues. Germline CDR1 reads SNHLY; CDR2 reads FYNNEI.

The sample holds a few counts of this clonotype. The V gene is TRBV6-6, the J gene TRBJ2-1; 13 nucleotides match TRBD2. The length of the CDR3 is 17 residues. The germline V gene encodes CDR1 MNHNY and CDR2 SVGAGI (reference sequence). The V and J ends lost 4 bases and 0 bases, in that order; junction bases with no gene match: 3. As DNA, the CDR3 is TGTGCCAGCAGTTCGACTAGCGGGGGGAACTCCTACAATGAGCAGTTCTTC. Its translation: CASSSTSGGNSYNEQFF.

In its sample, this clonotype was seen a few times. The chain joins TRBV5-4 to TRBJ1-2, with D maybe TRBD1 (5 bases). The CDR3 is 15 residues long. The germline CDR1 and CDR2 sequences are SGHNT and YYREEE (reference sequence). Trimming cost V 4 bases and J 5 bases, with 18 bases left between them. CDR3 sequence reads: CASSHPGLEGYGYTF. The DNA of the CDR3 is TGTGCCAGCAGCCATCCGGGCCTAGAGGGGTATGGCTACACCTTC.

The V gene is TRBV3-1, the J gene TRBJ1-2, with 8 bases identical to TRBD1. V trimming: 3 bases; J trimming: 8 bases; junction bases outside the gene matches: 11. CDR3 length: 15 amino acids. CDR1 is LGHDT and CDR2 is YNNKEL in the germline V gene (reference sequence). The CDR3 bases are TGTGCCAGCAGCCAGACCGGGACAGGAACTAGGGGCTACACCTTC. Protein: CASSQTGTGTRGYTF.

This sequence joins TRBV20-1 and TRBJ2-7, with 8 bases lining up with TRBD2. The CDR3 extends over 13 amino acids. V lost 3 bases, J lost 7 bases, and 8 bases stayed unmatched. Germline CDR1 and CDR2: DFQATT and SNEGSKA (reference sequence). Here the CDR3 reads CSARGSGGWEQYF. DNA of the CDR3: TGCAGTGCTAGGGGGAGCGGGGGATGGGAGCAGTACTTC.

The CDR3 loop is CASSPRGGGYGYTF. In DNA, the CDR3 is TGCGCCAGCAGCCCGAGAGGGGGCGGCTATGGCTACACCTTC. The J gene is TRBJ1-2, the V gene TRBV5-1; TRBD1 aligns across 7 bases. Germline CDR1 is SGHRS and CDR2 is YFSETQ. Trimming at V came to 4 bases and at J to 4 bases, leaving 7 bases not matched to a gene. This CDR3 has 14 residues.

This clonotype was counted between two and nine times. J is TRBJ1-1 and V is TRBV2; the D gene is possibly TRBD1 (6 bases). Germline values: CDR1 SNHLY, CDR2 FYNNEI. V was shortened by 7 bases and J by 3 bases, with 12 bases between the two germline ends. The CDR3 extends over 13 amino acids. CDR3: CASTDRRDTEAFF. Written as DNA, the CDR3 is TGTGCCAGCACTGACAGGAGGGACACTGAAGCTTTCTTT.